The entry that follows covers one TCR beta chain sequence. What antigen it recognizes has not been identified. No per-base quality is available; no much larger clone lies one base away. The data stem from a study of PD-1 blockade in classical Hodgkin lymphoma (dated by TCRdb to about 2020). Looking at the study overall: Nivolumab dosing was 3 mg/kg intravenously every 2 weeks, continuing until either disease progression or unacceptable toxicity. The study used TCR beta sequencing and CyTOF to define a peripheral blood immune signature of response to PD-1 blockade in classical Hodgkin lymphoma. The paper as a whole reports these results and caveats: CD4+ but not CD8+ TCR diversity rose significantly by C4D1 (p=0.0027 vs p=0.16), most apparent in complete responders (p=0.02). Diversity was lower in patients who began nivolumab less than 1 year after ASCT, so these patients were left out of later analyses to avoid confounding by immune reconstitution. Newly diagnosed patients were reported to have lower baseline TCR diversity than healthy donors, and relapsed/refractory patients were reported to have lower baseline TCR diversity still. Baseline diversity similar to that of newly diagnosed patients was observed in trial patients achieving complete response, whereas significantly lower diversity was observed in partial responders and progressors. The study was restricted to a single clinical trial cohort, and the causes of repertoire differences, possibly disease activity or prior therapy, were left undefined.

The time point label here, explained by the study, means: cycle 1 day 1 (C1D1), immediately before nivolumab initiation. All trial patients had relapsed after autologous stem cell transplantation, with cohorts A, B and C differing in prior brentuximab vedotin exposure. The trial cohort included fewer than 65 patients with relapsed/refractory classical Hodgkin lymphoma, and each patient had a best overall response of complete response, partial response or progressive disease. Trial patients were treated with single-agent nivolumab in the multi-cohort phase II CheckMate 205 trial. Best overall response was determined by an independent review committee according to the 2007 International Working Group response criteria. Trial PBMCs were obtained immediately prior to nivolumab initiation (C1D1) and on therapy at cycle 2 day 1 and cycle 4 day 1. Peripheral blood was collected in 8 mL Vacutainer Cell Preparation Tubes, from which PBMCs were isolated by centrifugation and then cryopreserved.

The CDR3 spans 15 residues, from the cysteine through the phenylalanine. The CDR3 DNA has 45 bases and is translated from base 1. CDR1 and CDR2, per the germline V gene, are LGHNA and YSLEER. The V end loses 0 bases and the J end loses 7 bases, and a stretch of 10 bases separates them. The Qiagen DNeasy kit was used to extract genomic DNA from unsorted PBMCs and from the negatively selected CD4+ and CD8+ fractions. TCR beta CDR3 regions were subjected to amplification by immunoSEQ multiplex PCR with primers that anneal to V and J segments. Amplification bias was minimized using a synthetic immune receptor repertoire, and residual bias was removed computationally after sequencing. On the authors' methods: Repertoire diversity was quantified as the Shannon entropy index using custom Python scripts. Unsorted, CD4+ and CD8+ repertoires were examined separately, except in combined analyses, for which CD4+ and CD8+ sequences were merged in silico. A clone counted as expanded when the clone's frequency after treatment rose at least 2-fold relative to C1D1, and clones undetected at baseline were given a pseudocount of 0.5. Singleton clones were defined as clones with 0 or 1 copy at C1D1, and non-singleton clones were defined as clones with 2 or more copies. By matching protein sequences in sorted samples from the same patient, clones expanded in unsorted samples were annotated as CD4+, CD8+ or unknown. Wilcoxon tests on paired samples were used to test changes in diversity from C1D1 to C4D1. TCRdb's version of the immuneACCESS table is confined to in-frame rearrangements and falls short of the full clone set. An unresolved V gene accounts for under half of the shortfall where checked; the remainder is of unknown origin. That table gives V, J and clone size, and the DNA gave D and trimming. The sample table shows around 40,000 clones, and about 71% are seen once. Around 3% of the sample is taken by the ten largest.

This receptor was identified in a human donor with classical Hodgkin lymphoma. The V and J segments used are TRBV4-3 and TRBJ1-6; possibly the D gene is TRBD1, per 5 matching bases. The sequences come from peripheral blood mononuclear cells (PBMCs), collected at baseline. The DNA sequence follows: TGCGCCAGCAGCCAAGATCGAGGGGCCAATTCACCCCTCCACTTT. Protein translation: CASSQDRGANSPLHF.